This entry lists 18 T cell receptor beta chains sequenced from one sample in a study of shared clonotypes between healthy human individuals. Profiled with immunoSEQ multiplex PCR; TCRdb holds only in-frame clones, not every one. The profile shows a few million clones, 80% to 95% of them singletons. Sequenced material: naive CD4+ T cells from PBMCs. Subset denoted: CD45RA+ positively selected. The receptors shown here come from a man aged 18 to 29 in good health. Some clones in this sample may be carry-over from other donors' samples.

This chain links TRBV7-6 with TRBJ2-1, with D hard to call. Germline-derived CDR1 and CDR2 are SGHVS and FNYEAQ. The germline V and J ends were trimmed by 5 bases and 4 bases, with 6 bases remaining between them. The CDR3 contains 12 residues. The CDR3 DNA reads TGTGCCAGCAGCACCACGTACAATGAGCAGTTCTTC. This gives the protein CASSTTYNEQFF.

This chain links TRBV9 with TRBJ2-7; TRBD2 matches at 12 bases. CDR1 and CDR2 from the germline V gene are SGDLS and YYNGEE. There are 15 residues in the CDR3. Trimming cost V 3 bases and J 5 bases; bases outside gene matches: 6. Here the CDR3 DNA reads TGTGCCAGCAGCGGAGGGCTAGCGGGAGGGAACGAGCAGTACTTC. It yields the protein CASSGGLAGGNEQYF.

The CDR3 nucleotides are TGTGCCAGCAGCGGACTGGCACGTACCTACAATGAGCAGTTCTTC. Encoded protein: CASSGLARTYNEQFF. This rearrangement joins TRBV2 to TRBJ2-1, with D possibly matching TRBD2 (5 bases). Germline lookup yields CDR1 SNHLY and CDR2 FYNNEI. This CDR3 has 15 amino acids. V was pared by 6 bases and J by 2 bases, with 14 bases between.

This rearrangement joins TRBV28 to TRBJ1-4; unclear D gene. V lost 6 bases and J lost 5, with 10 bases in between. This CDR3 has 13 residues. Germline V lookup: CDR1 MDHEN, CDR2 SYDVKM. The CDR3 reads CASRPYRNEKLFF. The CDR3 DNA reads as TGTGCCAGCAGACCCTACAGAAATGAAAAACTGTTTTTT.

This rearrangement joins TRBV18 to TRBJ2-4, with D hard to call. This CDR3 has 11 amino acids. Germline-derived CDR1 and CDR2 are KGHSH and LQKENI. V lost 6 bases and J 13 bases, leaving 13 bases between the germline ends. The CDR3 region is CASSREGMQYF. CDR3 DNA: TGTGCCAGCTCGCGTGAAGGGATGCAGTACTTC. Variable domain in full (rest from reference TRBV18 and TRBJ2-4): NAGVMQNPRHLVRRRGQEARLRCSPMKGHSHVYWYRQLPEEGLKFMVYLQKENIIDESGMPKERFSAEFPKEGPSILRIQQVVRGDSAAYFCASSREGMQYFGAGTRLSVL.

This chain links TRBV28 with TRBJ2-5; D not resolved. Per germline, CDR1 MDHEN and CDR2 SYDVKM. V lost 2 bases, J lost 2 bases, and 12 bases lay in between. This CDR3 contains 15 residues. DNA of the CDR3: TGTGCCAGCAGTTTAAACAGTCGGAGACAAGAGACCCAGTACTTC. Residues: CASSLNSRRQETQYF.

The gene calls are TRBV19 and TRBJ2-7, with 16 bases that match TRBD2. The V segment lost 9 bases and the J segment 6 bases; nucleotides outside the gene matches: 8. Germline lookup yields CDR1 LNHDA and CDR2 SQIVND (reference sequence). The CDR3 sequence is 15 residues long. The CDR3 coding sequence is TGTGCCAGCAAAGGGACTAGCGGGAGGGCCAGCGAGCAGTACTTC. This translates into CASKGTSGRASEQYF.

This clone showed up just once. The chain links TRBV25-1 to TRBJ2-3; TRBD2 aligns across 8 bases. Germline assignment: CDR1 MGHDK and CDR2 SYGVNS. This CDR3 comprises 14 residues. V was clipped by 2 bases and J by 4 bases; unmatched bases: 2. The CDR3 spells CASSERLAPDTQYF. CDR3 sequence (DNA): TGTGCCAGCAGTGAACGACTAGCGCCAGATACGCAGTATTTT.

This clone has just a few counts. V is TRBV5-1 and J is TRBJ1-5; 8 bases line up with TRBD1. The germline CDR1 and CDR2 sequences are SGHRS and YFSETQ. V shed 0 bases and J 2 bases; nucleotides not matched to a gene: 1. The CDR3 extends over 15 amino acids. CDR3 nucleotide sequence: TGCGCCAGCAGCTTGGAGACAGGGGGCAATCAGCCCCAGCATTTT. This gives the protein CASSLETGGNQPQHF.

The V call is TRBV5-1, the J call TRBJ2-5, with 8 bases aligning to TRBD2. V lost 3 bases, J lost 3 bases, and 4 bases stayed unmatched. Germline V gives CDR1 SGHRS, CDR2 YFSETQ. The CDR3 covers 14 residues. The CDR3 region is CASSSPAGEETQYF. The CDR3 DNA follows: TGCGCCAGCAGCTCCCCAGCGGGAGAAGAGACCCAGTACTTC.

The J gene is TRBJ2-7, the V gene TRBV6-1, with 7 bases identical to TRBD2. V shed 4 bases and J 5 bases; nucleotides not matched to a gene: 8. The germline V gene encodes CDR1 MNHNS and CDR2 SASEGT. The CDR3 spans 14 residues. The chain's CDR3 is CASSVLTGGHEQYF. The CDR3 DNA is TGTGCCAGCAGTGTCCTAACGGGAGGCCACGAGCAGTACTTC.

This chain links TRBV19 with TRBJ2-2; TRBD1 matches 7 bases. Losses at the gene ends were 6 bases for V and 6 bases for J; bases not matched to a gene: 4. The CDR3 contains 13 residues. CDR1 and CDR2 from the germline V gene are LNHDA and SQIVND (reference sequence). CDR3 sequence: CASRTTGPGELFF. Here the CDR3 DNA reads TGTGCCAGTAGGACGACAGGGCCCGGGGAGCTGTTTTTT.

This chain joins TRBV27 and TRBJ2-1; 12 positions agree with TRBD2. This CDR3 contains 15 residues. Per germline, CDR1 MNHEY and CDR2 SMNVEV (reference sequence). Trimming removed 5 bases from V and 5 bases from J; junction bases left unmatched: 4. In DNA, the CDR3 is TGTGCCAGCAGTATGGGACTAGCGGGCAACAATGAGCAGTTCTTC. Its translation: CASSMGLAGNNEQFF.

Only one count was recorded for this clone. The chain recombines TRBV5-1 with TRBJ2-2; D is tentatively TRBD1 or TRBD2 (5 bases each). The V gene lost 5 bases and the J gene lost 0 bases, with 11 bases spanning the gap. CDR3 size: 15 residues. From germline, CDR1 is SGHRS and CDR2 YFSETQ. CDR3 DNA: TGCGCCAGCAGGAGGGACGGATCGAACACCGGGGAGCTGTTTTTT. As protein: CASRRDGSNTGELFF.

This clone has only one observation. The chain links TRBV2 to TRBJ2-2, with 9 bases lining up with TRBD2. The CDR3 runs 15 residues. The V segment lost 6 bases and the J segment 6 bases; nucleotides outside the gene matches: 8. The V gene's germline CDR1 is SNHLY and CDR2 FYNNEI. CDR3 sequence: CASSDRTSDPGELFF. In DNA form, the CDR3 reads TGTGCCAGCAGCGATAGGACTAGCGACCCCGGGGAGCTGTTTTTT.

V gene TRBV6-1 combines with J gene TRBJ2-7; D gene uncertain. The V gene's germline CDR1 is MNHNS and CDR2 SASEGT. The germline V and J ends were trimmed by 0 bases and 2 bases, with 11 bases remaining between them. The CDR3 is made up of 15 amino acids. CDR3 nucleotide sequence: TGTGCCAGCAGTGAAGCCCCAACTTCGGCCTACGAGCAGTACTTC. Its protein is CASSEAPTSAYEQYF.

This chain connects TRBV27 to TRBJ2-1, with TRBD1 matching 8 bases. The CDR3 has 16 amino acids. CDR1 and CDR2 (germline): MNHEY, SMNVEV (reference sequence). The trim removed 5 bases at V and 4 bases at J, leaving 10 bases unmatched. The CDR3 DNA is TGTGCCAGCAGTCCTCTTGACAGGGGTACTTACAATGAGCAGTTCTTC. Its protein is CASSPLDRGTYNEQFF.

This clone has more than one count but fewer than ten. V is TRBV18 and J is TRBJ1-3; D ambiguous. Germline-derived CDR1 and CDR2 are KGHSH and LQKENI. The V and J ends lost 7 bases and 0 bases respectively, with 13 bases between them. CDR3 length equals 15 residues. CDR3: CASCEGLSSGNTIYF. The CDR3 bases are TGTGCCAGCTGTGAGGGCCTCAGCTCTGGAAACACCATATATTTT.